A single sample is the source of the 11 T cell receptor beta chains below, sequenced in a study of T cell changes during pregnancy in multiple sclerosis. TCRdb's copy holds only in-frame clones and misses some; the assay was immunoSEQ multiplex PCR. The table shows some 50,000 clones, with 95% occurring only once. Material: CD8+ T cells from peripheral blood mononuclear cells, obtained in the first trimester of pregnancy. These receptors were obtained from a female donor with multiple sclerosis, enrolled in a pregnancy study.

The genes are TRBV5-5 and TRBJ2-7; 7 bases map to TRBD1. J lost 1 base, V lost 6 bases, and 10 bases had no gene match. This CDR3 spans 15 amino acids. Germline V gene data show CDR1 as SGHKS and CDR2 as YYEKEE (reference sequence). In nucleotides, the CDR3 is TGTGCCAGCACCTCGAGCCCAGGGGGTTCCTACGAGCAGTACTTC. It encodes CASTSSPGGSYEQYF.

V gene TRBV4-3 combines with J gene TRBJ2-5, with 8 bases that match TRBD2. J lost 2 bases, V lost 2 bases, and 4 bases had no gene match. Germline lookup yields CDR1 LGHNA and CDR2 YSLEER. The length of the CDR3 is 15 residues. The CDR3 loop is CASSQISSGQETQYF. The CDR3 nucleotides read TGCGCCAGCAGCCAAATATCTAGCGGGCAAGAGACCCAGTACTTC.

V and J are TRBV27 and TRBJ2-7; possible D gene TRBD2, 5 bases. V shed 0 bases and J shed 0 bases, with 9 bases lying between them. The germline gives CDR1 MNHEY, CDR2 SMNVEV (reference sequence). The CDR3 sequence is 15 residues long. Here the CDR3 DNA reads TGTGCCAGCAGTTTATCCGCCAGCGGCTCCTACGAGCAGTACTTC. Residues: CASSLSASGSYEQYF.

This rearrangement joins TRBV25-1 to TRBJ2-2; a possible D gene is TRBD2 (5 bases). Germline V gene lookup returns CDR1 MGHDK and CDR2 SYGVNS. The CDR3 runs 14 residues. V lost 4 bases and J lost 5, with 11 bases in between. As DNA, the CDR3 is TGTGCCAGCAGTGTGGACTGCGGGACCGGGGAGCTGTTTTTT. Translating gives CASSVDCGTGELFF.

The chain combines TRBV6-1 with TRBJ2-1; 10 bases line up with TRBD2. V trimming: 3 bases; J trimming: 8 bases; junction bases outside the gene matches: 10. There are 16 residues in the CDR3. Germline loops: CDR1 MNHNS, CDR2 SASEGT. The CDR3 region is CASSELLAGVGYEQFF. The CDR3 nucleotides are TGTGCCAGCAGTGAGTTGCTAGCGGGAGTGGGTTATGAGCAGTTCTTC.

The rearrangement links TRBV7-9 to TRBJ2-7; D possibly corresponds to TRBD1 (6 bases). Germline assignment: CDR1 SEHNR and CDR2 FQNEAQ (reference sequence). The length of the CDR3 is 15 residues. Trimming pared 5 bases from V and 0 bases from J, leaving 14 bases between. The DNA of the CDR3 is TGTGCCAGCAGCCCCCGGGACAACCCCTCCTACGAGCAGTACTTC. Translation gives CASSPRDNPSYEQYF.

J is TRBJ2-7 and V is TRBV7-6, with D perhaps matching TRBD1 (5 bases). V gave up 2 bases and J gave up 1 base, with 6 bases separating them. The CDR3 spans 13 residues. Germline values: CDR1 SGHVS, CDR2 FNYEAQ. The CDR3 here is CASSLKGSYEQYF. CDR3 coding DNA: TGTGCCAGCAGCTTAAAGGGGTCCTACGAGCAGTACTTC.

The rearrangement links TRBV27 to TRBJ2-7; 9 bases map to TRBD2. The germline gives CDR1 MNHEY, CDR2 SMNVEV (reference sequence). The CDR3 covers 14 residues. V dropped 10 bases and J dropped 5; count of bases not matched to a gene: 12. The CDR3 loop reads CATTPGTSFNEQYF. The CDR3 bases are TGTGCCACGACTCCTGGGACTAGCTTCAACGAGCAGTACTTC.

This rearrangement joins TRBV9 to TRBJ1-4, with D possibly matching TRBD1 (6 bases). V shed 3 bases and J shed 7 bases, with 13 bases lying between them. The CDR3 totals 14 residues. The germline CDR1 and CDR2 sequences are SGDLS and YYNGEE. The CDR3 nucleotides are TGTGCCAGCAGCGCCACTCACAGGGTTGAAAAACTGTTTTTT. Translation gives CASSATHRVEKLFF.

J is TRBJ2-5 and V is TRBV5-8; TRBD2 matches at 7 bases. V was pared by 4 bases and J by 2 bases, with 8 bases of the junction left unmatched. Per the germline V gene, CDR1 is SGHTS and CDR2 is YDEGEE. The CDR3 is 15 amino acids. CDR3: CASSALGGTQETQYF. The DNA for the CDR3 is TGTGCCAGCAGCGCCCTGGGGGGGACTCAAGAGACCCAGTACTTC.

The rearrangement uses TRBV5-5 and TRBJ2-7; 7 bases match TRBD1. CDR1 is SGHKS, CDR2 YYEKEE, per germline (reference sequence). J was trimmed by 0 bases and V by 8 bases; bases with no gene match: 5. CDR3 size: 13 residues. In DNA form, the CDR3 reads TGTGCCAGTAGGACAGGTTACTCCTACGAGCAGTACTTC. Amino acids: CASRTGYSYEQYF.